Following are 20 T cell receptor beta chains from one sample sequenced in a study of blood T cell repertoires in COVID-19. Clones were read by immunoSEQ multiplex PCR, and TCRdb kept only the in-frame ones, dropping some. Of about 390,000 clones listed, around 87% are singletons. The sequenced sample was peripheral blood. Source of these receptors: an older woman with COVID-19, enrolled during active disease.

The rearrangement joins TRBV10-3 to TRBJ2-3; perhaps TRBD1 as D (6 bases). V dropped 4 bases and J dropped 2 bases, with 10 bases sitting between them. The CDR3 spans 14 residues. CDR1 and CDR2 from the germline V gene are ENHRY and SYGVKD. The CDR3 is CAISVQGVTDTQYF. The CDR3 DNA reads as TGTGCCATCAGTGTACAGGGTGTCACAGATACGCAGTATTTT.

The chain employs TRBV10-3 and TRBJ2-1, with TRBD2 matching 8 bases. The J segment lost 7 bases and the V segment lost 4 bases, leaving 6 bases of the junction unmatched. Germline assignment: CDR1 ENHRY and CDR2 SYGVKD. The CDR3 has 14 residues. The CDR3 sequence: CAISASPGGNEQFF. The CDR3, as DNA: TGTGCCATCAGTGCCTCCCCGGGAGGGAATGAGCAGTTCTTC.

This rearrangement joins TRBV28 to TRBJ2-7, with D uncertain. V lost 8 bases and J lost 0, with 11 bases in between. The CDR3 covers 13 residues. Germline-derived CDR1 and CDR2 are MDHEN and SYDVKM. The CDR3: CASADSRSYEQYF. CDR3 coding DNA: TGTGCCAGCGCCGACTCCCGCTCCTACGAGCAGTACTTC.

The chain couples TRBV6-5 to TRBJ1-2, with 8 bases identical to TRBD1. The CDR3 extends over 14 amino acids. From germline, CDR1 is MNHEY and CDR2 SVGAGI. After removal of 7 bases from V and 5 bases from J, the junction contained 9 bases not matched to a gene. The CDR3 nucleotides are TGTGCCAGCACCTCAGGGGGCCTCTTTTATGGCTACACCTTC. It translates to CASTSGGLFYGYTF.

This chain links TRBV6-5 with TRBJ2-7; TRBD1 aligns across 9 bases. The V gene's germline CDR1 is MNHEY and CDR2 SVGAGI. This CDR3 region has 15 residues. The CDR3 here is CAHKEGQGPPHEQYF. CDR3 nucleotides: TGTGCTCATAAGGAGGGACAGGGTCCACCCCACGAGCAGTACTTC.

This clone was observed a handful of times. This chain uses TRBV9 with TRBJ1-2; 7 bases match TRBD1. The V segment lost 0 bases and the J segment 8 bases; nucleotides outside the gene matches: 4. From germline, CDR1 is SGDLS and CDR2 YYNGEE. This CDR3 region has 13 residues. The chain's CDR3 is CASSVVTGRGYTF. CDR3 nucleotides: TGTGCCAGCAGCGTAGTGACAGGGAGAGGCTACACCTTC.

DNA for the CDR3: TGTGCCAGCAGCACCAGACAGGGGGAAAAACTGTTTTTT. Protein product: CASSTRQGEKLFF. This sequence joins TRBV11-2 and TRBJ1-4; 8 bases are a match to TRBD1. Germline CDR1 is SGHAT and CDR2 is FQNNGV. The V segment lost 5 bases and the J segment 8 bases; nucleotides outside the gene matches: 4. This CDR3 region has 13 residues.

The V call is TRBV5-1, the J call TRBJ2-1, with 8 bases matching TRBD2. The CDR3 is 17 residues long. Trimming removed 5 bases from V and 5 bases from J; junction bases left unmatched: 15. CDR1 is SGHRS, CDR2 YFSETQ, per germline. CDR3 loop: CASRPPGLVHINNEQFF. For the CDR3, the DNA is TGCGCCAGCAGGCCACCGGGACTAGTGCACATCAACAATGAGCAGTTCTTC.

This chain joins TRBV12-5 and TRBJ2-2; D not certain. The CDR3 is made up of 15 amino acids. CDR1 is LGHNT, CDR2 FRNRAP, per germline. Trimming took off 3 bases at V and 0 bases at J, with 8 bases between the two ends. CDR3 residues: CASGLTVANTGELFF. The CDR3 DNA reads as TGTGCTAGTGGTTTAACAGTAGCGAACACCGGGGAGCTGTTTTTT. Looking up the rest from reference TRBV12-5 and TRBJ2-2 gives the full variable domain: DARVTQTPRHKVTEMGQEVTMRCQPILGHNTVFWYRQTMMQGLELLAYFRNRAPLDDSGMPKDRFSAEMPDATLATLKIQPSEPRDSAVYFCASGLTVANTGELFFGEGSRLTVL.

Worth noting for this clone: Distinct nucleotide sequences in the sample also encode this CDR3. The chain carries TRBV5-1 and TRBJ2-2; the match to TRBD1 covers 7 bases. CDR1 and CDR2 (germline): SGHRS, YFSETQ. V lost 4 bases and J lost 3; bases outside the gene matches: 6. The CDR3 runs to 15 residues. The CDR3 DNA sequence: TGCGCCAGCAGCCTAAGGACAGGAGACACCGGGGAGCTGTTTTTT. Residues: CASSLRTGDTGELFF.

The chain uses TRBV7-8 and TRBJ2-7; D gene uncertain. CDR1 and CDR2 from the germline V gene are SGHVS and FQNEAQ. This CDR3 is 11 amino acids long. V was clipped by 5 bases and J by 4 bases, with 6 bases between them. The CDR3 DNA reads as TGTGCCAGCAGCCTAACATACGAGCAGTACTTC. This translates into CASSLTYEQYF.

V usage is TRBV15 and J usage is TRBJ2-1; 9 bases match TRBD1. V shed 0 bases, J shed 9 bases, and the junction held 9 bases outside the gene matches. CDR3 length: 16 residues. From germline, CDR1 is LNHNV and CDR2 YYDKDF (reference sequence). The chain's CDR3 is CATSRDLGQGMAEQFF. As DNA, the CDR3 is TGTGCCACCAGCAGAGATCTGGGACAGGGTATGGCTGAGCAGTTCTTC.

This clone was recorded a few times. J is TRBJ1-2 and V is TRBV27; D is undetermined. Trimming took off 2 bases at V and 0 bases at J, with 13 bases between the two ends. The germline V gene has CDR1 MNHEY and CDR2 SMNVEV (reference sequence). This CDR3 has 16 residues. The CDR3 DNA is TGTGCCAGCAGTTTAGGCAGAGGAAGCTCTAACTATGGCTACACCTTC. Translated: CASSLGRGSSNYGYTF.

The chain combines TRBV2 with TRBJ1-2; 9 nucleotides align to TRBD1. The germline gives CDR1 SNHLY, CDR2 FYNNEI. The ends lost 7 bases at V and 4 bases at J; junction bases unmatched: 19. CDR3 length: 18 amino acids. The CDR3 sequence: CASTIQGQGSRGGYGYTF. The CDR3 DNA reads as TGTGCCAGCACTATACAGGGACAGGGCTCCCGCGGGGGCTATGGCTACACCTTC.

Remarks on this clone: Other DNA sequences in the sample encode the same CDR3. The CDR3 region has the DNA TGCAGTGCCGCAAGGGGCGAGCAGTACTTC. The encoded protein is CSAARGEQYF. The chain links TRBV20-1 to TRBJ2-7, with a weak D call TRBD1 (5 bases). CDR1 is DFQATT and CDR2 is SNEGSKA in the germline V gene (reference sequence). The CDR3 loop spans 10 amino acids. V was pared by 6 bases and J by 6 bases, with 9 bases between.

This clone is a singleton in its sample. J is TRBJ1-1 and V is TRBV5-4; no firm D call. From germline, CDR1 is SGHNT and CDR2 YYREEE (reference sequence). V lost 4 bases, J lost 5 bases, and 15 bases lay in between. The CDR3 covers 14 residues. CDR3 loop: CASSGGGLWTEAFF. The CDR3 DNA is TGTGCCAGCAGCGGAGGAGGGTTATGGACTGAAGCTTTCTTT.

The V and J genes are TRBV5-8 and TRBJ1-1; TRBD1 aligns across 8 bases. After removal of 2 bases from V and 1 base from J, the junction contained 7 bases not matched to a gene. The CDR3 consists of 16 residues. Germline CDR1 is SGHTS and CDR2 is YDEGEE. The chain's CDR3 is CASSLGQGATNTEAFF. The CDR3 DNA sequence: TGTGCCAGCAGCTTAGGGCAGGGGGCAACGAACACTGAAGCTTTCTTT.

The chain joins TRBV6-5 to TRBJ1-2, with D unresolved. V gave up 10 bases and J gave up 6 bases, with 18 bases separating them. Per the germline V gene, CDR1 is MNHEY and CDR2 is SVGAGI. This CDR3 is 13 amino acids long. In DNA form, the CDR3 reads TGTGCCACACAGACGGGAAGATTGCATGGCTACACCTTC. This sequence encodes CATQTGRLHGYTF.

The chain employs TRBV27 and TRBJ1-1; possible D gene TRBD1, 6 bases. Germline lookup yields CDR1 MNHEY and CDR2 SMNVEV (reference sequence). This CDR3 contains 15 residues. The germline V and J ends were trimmed by 6 bases and 1 base, with 15 bases remaining between them. The CDR3 spells CASRRGIGKNTEAFF. The CDR3 DNA reads as TGTGCCAGCAGGAGGGGGATCGGTAAGAACACTGAAGCTTTCTTT.

The chain links TRBV24-1 to TRBJ2-1; 10 bases map to TRBD2. The junction had 7 bases not matched to a gene; V was cut back by 1 base and J by 8 bases. Per the germline V gene, CDR1 is KGHDR and CDR2 is SFDVKD. The CDR3 contains 16 residues. CDR3 coding DNA: TGTGCCACCAGTGATTTCACTAGCGGGGTTGCCGATGAGCAGTTCTTC. It is translated as CATSDFTSGVADEQFF.